Here is one T cell receptor beta chain with its context. This record belongs to a study of cytomegalovirus exposure and HLA in healthy donors. The CDR3 length is 18 residues. CDR1 and CDR2 from the germline V gene are KGHSH and LQKENI. Between the trimmed V and J ends, which lost 2 bases and 3 bases, there was a span of 23 bases. With 60 Vbeta and 13 Jbeta primers, the PCR was carried out. Here immunoSEQ multiplex PCR was the method, and the copy in TCRdb shows in-frame clones only, minus some. The sample has about 220,000 clones, 76% seen once; the top ten hold 0.55% to 0.75%. The origin of this receptor is a man between 18 and 29 years old in good health and CMV-seronegative. This chain uses TRBV18 with TRBJ2-7; D is possibly TRBD2 (7 bases). The material sequenced was PBMCs. The CDR3 bases are TGTGCCAGCTCACCAGTTGCTTTCATGGGGGGGCGCATCTACGAGCAGTACTTC. Residues: CASSPVAFMGGRIYEQYF. Full variable domain (rest looked up from reference TRBV18 and TRBJ2-7): NAGVMQNPRHLVRRRGQEARLRCSPMKGHSHVYWYRQLPEEGLKFMVYLQKENIIDESGMPKERFSAEFPKEGPSILRIQQVVRGDSAAYFCASSPVAFMGGRIYEQYFGPGTRLTVT.